This entry concerns a single TCR beta chain. Its target is not known. This sample stems from a study of T cells in Graves' hyperthyroidism and ophthalmopathy. V shed 5 bases and J 11 bases; nucleotides not matched to a gene: 10. The CDR3 is 14 amino acids. Amplification of TCR beta CDR3 regions was performed using RNA transcripts as template. The HTBI primer set was used in a first-round RT-PCR of the TCR CDR3. TCRdb passed the multiplex PCR reads through MiXCR, listing each CDR3 protein once. The sample carries hundreds of thousands of distinct CDR3 sequences, about 45% recorded once. Study-wide results and caveats: Researchers report that a 13 V-J model separated ophthalmopathy from stable hyperthyroidism. Clonotypes that were expanded in thyroid above 0.001 mostly appeared in blood too.

The receptor's source is a woman younger than 30 with Graves' hyperthyroidism. Sequencing was performed on peripheral blood or thyroid tissue (not recorded which). The chain has TRBV12-3 or TRBV12-4 and TRBJ2-5, with 11 bases that match TRBD2. DNA of the CDR3: TGTGCCAGCAGTAGTAGCGGGAGGGCCGAGGAGCAGTACTTC. This encodes CASSSSGRAEEQYF.